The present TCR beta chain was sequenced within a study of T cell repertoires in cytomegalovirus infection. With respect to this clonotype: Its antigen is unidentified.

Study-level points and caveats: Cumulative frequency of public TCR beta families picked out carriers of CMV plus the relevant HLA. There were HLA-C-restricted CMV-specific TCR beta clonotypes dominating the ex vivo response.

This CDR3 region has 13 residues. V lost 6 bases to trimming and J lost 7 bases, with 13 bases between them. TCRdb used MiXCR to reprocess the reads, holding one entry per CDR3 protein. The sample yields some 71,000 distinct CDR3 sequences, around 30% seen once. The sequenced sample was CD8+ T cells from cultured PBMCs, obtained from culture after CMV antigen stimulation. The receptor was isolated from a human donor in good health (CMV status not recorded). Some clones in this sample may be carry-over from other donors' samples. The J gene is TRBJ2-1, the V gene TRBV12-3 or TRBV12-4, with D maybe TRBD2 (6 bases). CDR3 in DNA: TGTGCCAGCAGCCGGGACTGGACAAATGAGCAGTTCTTC. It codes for CASSRDWTNEQFF.